This entry lists 30 T cell receptor beta chains sequenced from one sample in a study of blood T cells in healthy people across ages. A sample-barcoded 5' primer and a J-beta primer mix were used in a second PCR of about 7 to 12 cycles. TCRdb re-derived calls from the 5' RACE reads in MiXCR, one entry per CDR3 protein. The sample yields about 1,400,000 distinct CDR3 sequences, around 39% seen once. Sequenced sample: blood. Receptors originate from a woman aged 18-29 years in good health.

This chain connects TRBV5-1 to TRBJ2-5; D gene unclear. Per the germline V gene, CDR1 is SGHRS and CDR2 is YFSETQ. The CDR3 is 13 residues long. The V and J ends lost 1 base and 3 bases respectively, with 7 bases between them. Written as DNA, the CDR3 is TGCGCCAGCAGCTTGTTCGAGGAAGAGACCCAGTACTTC. Amino acids: CASSLFEEETQYF. Based on the CDR3 plus reference TRBV5-1 and TRBJ2-5, the full variable domain is KAGVTQTPRYLIKTRGQQVTLSCSPISGHRSVSWYQQTPGQGLQFLFEYFSETQRNKGNFPGRFSGRQFSNSRSEMNVSTLELGDSALYLCASSLFEEETQYFGPGTRLLVL.

There are a few counts of this clonotype. The rearrangement joins TRBV12-3 or TRBV12-4 to TRBJ1-1; D gene ambiguous. The CDR3 loop spans 11 amino acids. Trimming took 4 bases from V and 3 from J, leaving 3 bases between them. CDR3 sequence: CASSYYTEAFF. As DNA, the CDR3 is TGTGCCAGCAGTTATTACACTGAAGCTTTCTTT.

This sequence joins TRBV11-2 and TRBJ2-7; no reliable D call. The J call could be wrong; TRBJ2-5 is a better fit for the DNA end. Germline-derived CDR1 and CDR2 are SGHAT and FQNNGV. This CDR3 is built from 14 residues. CDR3 region: CASSLEAQWETQYF. CDR3 nucleotide sequence: TGTGCCAGCAGCTTAGAAGCCCAATGGGAGACCCAGTACTTC.

This rearrangement joins TRBV20-1 to TRBJ1-5; the D gene is possibly TRBD1 (6 bases). Germline CDR1 is DFQATT and CDR2 is SNEGSKA (reference sequence). V lost 1 base and J lost 6, with 13 bases in between. The CDR3 covers 14 residues. CDR3 sequence: CSARGNREGQPQHF. The CDR3 nucleotides are TGCAGTGCTAGAGGGAACAGGGAAGGTCAGCCCCAGCATTTT.

The rearrangement links TRBV7-3 to TRBJ1-1; 7 positions agree with TRBD1. CDR3 size: 13 residues. CDR1 and CDR2 from the germline V gene are SGHTA and FQGTGA. With 6 bases clipped from V and 4 bases from J, the junction kept 5 bases outside the gene matches. CDR3 amino acids: CASSSTGLTEAFF. The DNA for the CDR3 is TGTGCCAGCAGTTCGACAGGGCTCACTGAAGCTTTCTTT.

The chain joins TRBV5-1 to TRBJ2-1; possibly TRBD1 for D (6 bases). V lost 5 bases to trimming and J lost 2 bases, with 14 bases between them. This CDR3 comprises 15 residues. The germline V gene has CDR1 SGHRS and CDR2 YFSETQ. The CDR3 protein is CASSSTGSTYNEQFF. The DNA of the CDR3 is TGCGCCAGCAGTTCGACAGGTTCCACCTACAATGAGCAGTTCTTC.

CDR3 sequence reads: CASTGEQETQYF. The CDR3 DNA reads as TGTGCCAGCACAGGAGAGCAAGAGACCCAGTACTTC. V and J are TRBV2 and TRBJ2-5; no clear D. Per the germline V gene, CDR1 is SNHLY and CDR2 is FYNNEI. The CDR3 is 12 residues long. V dropped 7 bases and J dropped 2 bases, with 8 bases sitting between them.

The chain couples TRBV28 to TRBJ2-7, with no clear D. Germline V lookup: CDR1 MDHEN, CDR2 SYDVKM. Trimming took off 8 bases at V and 6 bases at J, with 14 bases between the two ends. This CDR3 is 12 amino acids long. The CDR3 DNA is TGTGCCAGCGGATTATGGACGGCCGAGCAGTACTTC. It translates to CASGLWTAEQYF.

This clonotype has more than one count but fewer than ten. V and J are TRBV4-1 and TRBJ1-2; D is ambiguous. Germline loops: CDR1 MGHRA, CDR2 YSYEKL. This CDR3 is 12 amino acids long. With 4 bases removed from V and 8 bases from J, the gap between germline ends came to 11 bases. In DNA form, the CDR3 reads TGCGCCAGCAGCCCTGAGGGAAAAGGCTACACCTTC. As protein: CASSPEGKGYTF.

Here the CDR3 reads CASSLIGERVPTTNEKLFF. The CDR3 DNA follows: TGTGCCAGCAGCTTGATCGGGGAGCGCGTACCCACCACTAATGAAAAACTGTTTTTT. The chain joins TRBV7-8 to TRBJ1-4; no reliable D call. The CDR3 sequence is 19 residues long. Trimming left V 3 bases short and J 2 bases short, with 22 bases between. Per the germline V gene, CDR1 is SGHVS and CDR2 is FQNEAQ. Supplemented by reference TRBV7-8 and TRBJ1-4, the full variable domain reads GAGVSQSPRYKVAKRGQDVALRCDPISGHVSLFWYQQALGQGPEFLTYFQNEAQLDKSGLPSDRFFAERPEGSVSTLKIQRTQQEDSAVYLCASSLIGERVPTTNEKLFFGSGTQLSVL.

J is TRBJ2-5 and V is TRBV6-1, with TRBD1 identical over 7 bases. The CDR3 is made up of 17 amino acids. The trim removed 2 bases at V and 11 bases at J, leaving 20 bases unmatched. The germline V gene encodes CDR1 MNHNS and CDR2 SASEGT. The CDR3 DNA reads TGTGCCAGCAGTGAACACCCGCAGGGGGATGGAAGTTATGAGCAGTACTTC. Its protein is CASSEHPQGDGSYEQYF.

The table lists this clonotype with a count of one. A much larger clonotype is one base distant, so this may be a read error. The chain has TRBV4-1 and TRBJ1-5; D is unresolved. The germline V gene has CDR1 MGHRA and CDR2 YSYEKL. The CDR3 covers 18 residues. CDR3 protein: CASSQEAAGMRSNQPRHF. The CDR3 coding sequence is TGCGCCAGCAGCCAAGAGGCTGCGGGGATGAGATCCAATCAGCCCCGGCATTTT.

This chain joins TRBV10-3 and TRBJ1-1; D is uncertain. Trimming left V 1 base short and J 1 base short, with 7 bases between. From germline, CDR1 is ENHRY and CDR2 SYGVKD. The CDR3 runs 14 residues. CDR3 protein: CAISEYQENTEAFF. DNA of the CDR3: TGTGCCATCAGTGAGTACCAGGAGAACACTGAAGCTTTCTTT.

CDR3 sequence: CASSLGLAVRSYNEQFF. Written as DNA, the CDR3 is TGCGCCAGCAGCTTGGGGCTAGCGGTTCGATCCTACAATGAGCAGTTCTTC. The rearrangement uses TRBV5-1 and TRBJ2-1; 7 nucleotides align to TRBD2. CDR1 and CDR2 (germline): SGHRS, YFSETQ. The CDR3 is 17 amino acids. V lost 0 bases, J lost 1 base, and 7 bases stayed unmatched.

The chain uses TRBV14 and TRBJ2-4; D is unclear. V lost 6 bases and J 7 bases, leaving 7 bases between the germline ends. Per germline, CDR1 SGHDN and CDR2 FVKESK. The CDR3 spans 11 residues. Here the CDR3 DNA reads TGTGCCAGCAGTCACACGAACATTCAGTACTTC. This sequence encodes CASSHTNIQYF.

A word on this clonotype: This could be a read error, since a much larger clone is one nucleotide away. The chain carries TRBV27 and TRBJ2-3; 10 positions agree with TRBD2. Germline CDR1 reads MNHEY; CDR2 reads SMNVEV (reference sequence). This CDR3 has 15 amino acids. In DNA, the CDR3 is TGTGCCAGCAGTTTCGGACTAGCGGACACAGATACGCGGTATTTT. Its translation: CASSFGLADTDTRYF.

The chain carries TRBV21-1 and TRBJ2-5. TRBV21-1 is flagged as a pseudogene. The CDR3 loop spans 12 amino acids. CDR3 residues: CASSKNATEQYF. DNA for the CDR3: TGTGCCAGCAGCAAAAATGCCACAGAGCAGTACTTC.

The chain combines TRBV7-9 with TRBJ2-1; 9 nucleotides agree with TRBD1. Germline V gene lookup returns CDR1 SEHNR and CDR2 FQNEAQ (reference sequence). The CDR3 extends over 13 amino acids. The V and J ends lost 6 bases and 9 bases, in that order; junction bases with no gene match: 6. CDR3 protein: CASSPGTGFEQFF. Here the CDR3 DNA reads TGTGCCAGCAGTCCCGGGACAGGGTTTGAGCAGTTCTTC.

This clonotype was observed a handful of times. The J gene is TRBJ1-1, the V gene TRBV12-5, with 9 positions matching TRBD1. V gave up 7 bases and J gave up 10 bases; unmatched junction bases: 10. The V gene's germline CDR1 is LGHNT and CDR2 FRNRAP. This CDR3 is built from 13 residues. In nucleotides, the CDR3 is TGTGCTAGTGCCCCTTACAGGGGGCAACGAGCTTTCTTT. This gives the protein CASAPYRGQRAFF.

V and J are TRBV18 and TRBJ1-2; no firm D call. The CDR3 covers 15 residues. V lost 0 bases, J lost 7 bases, and 15 bases lay in between. Looked up from germline, CDR1 is KGHSH and CDR2 is LQKENI. CDR3 coding DNA: TGTGCCAGCTCACCACCGGCAGCCCTCCGGTCTGGCTACACCTTC. Amino acids: CASSPPAALRSGYTF.

This clonotype was seen a few times. The chain uses TRBV4-1 and TRBJ2-5, with D perhaps assigned TRBD1 or TRBD2 (5 bases each). CDR1 and CDR2 from the germline V gene are MGHRA and YSYEKL. The CDR3 is made up of 16 amino acids. V gave up 1 base and J gave up 2 bases, with 14 bases separating them. The CDR3 nucleotides read TGCGCCAGCAGCCAAGGCTACGGGGCTACTCAAGAGACCCAGTACTTC. Translated: CASSQGYGATQETQYF.

This clonotype was seen more than once but under ten times. J is TRBJ2-5 and V is TRBV2; 7 bases match TRBD2. The CDR3 length is 15 residues. J lost 1 base, V lost 6 bases, and 8 bases had no gene match. The V gene's germline CDR1 is SNHLY and CDR2 FYNNEI. The CDR3 DNA follows: TGTGCCAGCAGAGCCACAGCGGGGCCCCAAGAGACCCAGTACTTC. Protein sequence: CASRATAGPQETQYF.

This clonotype has a handful of counts. This chain links TRBV9 with TRBJ2-3; D is ambiguous. Germline V gives CDR1 SGDLS, CDR2 YYNGEE. This CDR3 contains 13 residues. V was pared by 0 bases and J by 1 base, with 3 bases between. CDR3 in amino acids: CASSVDGTDTQYF. As DNA, the CDR3 is TGTGCCAGCAGCGTAGATGGCACAGATACGCAGTATTTT.

The chain is built from TRBV4-2 and TRBJ1-1; D not resolved. The germline V gene encodes CDR1 LGHNA and CDR2 YNFKEQ. V lost 0 bases and J lost 4, with 12 bases in between. The CDR3 has 15 residues. The CDR3, as DNA: TGTGCCAGCAGCCAAGATCTTGGGGTCGGCACTGAAGCTTTCTTT. It codes for CASSQDLGVGTEAFF.

This chain connects TRBV6-1 to TRBJ2-1; 10 bases fit TRBD2. In germline, CDR1 is MNHNS, CDR2 SASEGT. The CDR3 covers 16 residues. V dropped 2 bases and J dropped 4; count of bases not matched to a gene: 5. The DNA of the CDR3 is TGTGCCAGCAGTGAAATGGCACTAGCGGGATACAATGAGCAGTTCTTC. As protein: CASSEMALAGYNEQFF.

The V gene is TRBV5-5, the J gene TRBJ1-4; D call uncertain. The CDR3 runs to 12 residues. Germline CDR1 and CDR2: SGHKS and YYEKEE (reference sequence). V was shortened by 4 bases and J by 2 bases, with 3 bases between the two germline ends. This CDR3 is CASSGTNEKLFF. The CDR3 DNA reads TGTGCCAGCAGCGGCACTAATGAAAAACTGTTTTTT.

The CDR3 is CASSARQGGDTQYF. In nucleotides, the CDR3 is TGTGCCAGCAGCGCTCGCCAGGGGGGAGATACGCAGTATTTT. The V call is TRBV3-1, the J call TRBJ2-3; a weak D match, TRBD1 (7 bases). V dropped 5 bases and J dropped 5 bases, with 14 bases sitting between them. Per the germline V gene, CDR1 is LGHDT and CDR2 is YNNKEL (reference sequence). The CDR3 has 14 amino acids.

The CDR3 spells CASSEYIDGPQETQYF. The CDR3 nucleotides read TGTGCCAGCAGTGAATATATCGACGGACCCCAAGAGACCCAGTACTTC. The J gene is TRBJ2-5, the V gene TRBV25-1; D is uncertain. V was clipped by 0 bases and J by 1 base, with 12 bases between them. Germline V CDR1 and CDR2: MGHDK, SYGVNS. The CDR3 consists of 16 residues.

This clonotype has more than one count but fewer than ten. V is TRBV20-1 and J is TRBJ2-3, with 7 bases aligning to TRBD2. CDR1 DFQATT and CDR2 SNEGSKA come from the germline V gene (reference sequence). V lost 3 bases and J lost 2; bases outside the gene matches: 11. This CDR3 spans 16 amino acids. CDR3 DNA sequence: TGCAGTGCTAGGACCCCCGTGGGAGGGGCCACAGATACGCAGTATTTT. As protein: CSARTPVGGATDTQYF.

This clonotype was found many times. The chain links TRBV27 to TRBJ2-7; 13 bases align to TRBD2. This CDR3 has 16 residues. Germline V lookup: CDR1 MNHEY, CDR2 SMNVEV (reference sequence). V was clipped by 5 bases and J by 1 base; unmatched bases: 5. For the CDR3, the DNA is TGTGCCAGCAGTCTCTCGGGACTAGCGGGGTCCTACGAGCAGTACTTC. As protein: CASSLSGLAGSYEQYF.